Shown below are 17 T cell receptor beta chains from a single sample sequenced in a study of OX40 agonist ivuxolimab in advanced cancers. The protocol was immunoSEQ multiplex PCR, while the TCRdb copy is restricted to in-frame clones and leaves out a portion. The sample carries 30,000 or so clones, more than 70% recorded once. Source: CD4+ or CD8+ T cells sorted from blood, taken in a trial of the OX40 agonist ivuxolimab. These receptors all stem from an adult with an advanced solid tumor such as melanoma, head and neck, liver or kidney cancer.

The DNA of the CDR3 is TGTGCCAGCAGTACCACTCCTTACAGGGGGGATGAGCAGTTCTTC. Its translation: CASSTTPYRGDEQFF. The chain carries TRBV6-1 and TRBJ2-1; TRBD1 agrees at 8 bases. The CDR3 length is 15 residues. Germline CDR1 reads MNHNS; CDR2 reads SASEGT. V dropped 5 bases and J dropped 8; count of bases not matched to a gene: 11.

The chain has TRBV29-1 and TRBJ2-7; the D call may be TRBD1 or TRBD2 (6 bases each). This CDR3 comprises 15 residues. Germline V gene data show CDR1 as SQVTM and CDR2 as ANQGSEA. V was trimmed by 6 bases and J by 4 bases, leaving 22 bases between them. The CDR3 loop reads CSVGDAGQGLYEQYF. In DNA, the CDR3 is TGCAGCGTGGGGGATGCGGGGCAGGGGTTATACGAGCAGTACTTC.

This clone was recorded once. J is TRBJ1-5 and V is TRBV2; perhaps TRBD1 as D (5 bases). CDR3 length equals 14 residues. The V and J ends lost 6 bases and 3 bases respectively, with 12 bases between them. The V gene's germline CDR1 is SNHLY and CDR2 FYNNEI. The CDR3 sequence is CASRGSGLNQPQHF. CDR3 sequence (DNA): TGTGCCAGCAGGGGATCGGGACTCAATCAGCCCCAGCATTTT.

The V call is TRBV30, the J call TRBJ2-1; the D is unclear. V was trimmed by 5 bases and J by 8 bases, leaving 13 bases between them. Germline lookup yields CDR1 GTSNPN and CDR2 SVGIG (reference sequence). The CDR3 has 12 residues. The CDR3 DNA sequence: TGTGCCTGGGCTCCCACTTTGCATGAGCAGTTCTTC. Translated: CAWAPTLHEQFF.

V and J are TRBV15 and TRBJ2-5; 9 bases match TRBD2. The V and J ends lost 3 bases and 2 bases, in that order; junction bases with no gene match: 10. The CDR3 runs to 17 residues. Germline assignment: CDR1 LNHNV and CDR2 YYDKDF (reference sequence). CDR3 protein: CATSSLELAGLQETQYF. CDR3 nucleotide sequence: TGTGCCACCAGCAGCCTAGAGCTAGCGGGACTTCAAGAGACCCAGTACTTC.

This clone occurred once. This chain links TRBV4-1 with TRBJ2-5; D unclear. V was shortened by 5 bases and J by 5 bases, with 9 bases between the two germline ends. The germline V gene encodes CDR1 MGHRA and CDR2 YSYEKL. This CDR3 has 12 amino acids. CDR3 DNA: TGCGCCAGCAGCACCGGCCGGGAGACCCAGTACTTC. Protein sequence: CASSTGRETQYF.

This clone was picked up one time. This sequence joins TRBV28 and TRBJ1-5, with a weak D call TRBD1 (5 bases). Trimming removed 3 bases at V and 8 bases at J, with 17 bases between. The germline V gene has CDR1 MDHEN and CDR2 SYDVKM. The CDR3 sequence is 15 residues long. The CDR3 region has the DNA TGTGCCAGCAGTTTGGCCAGGCGCCTGGGGGAGCCCCAGCATTTT. Translation gives CASSLARRLGEPQHF. Full variable domain (rest looked up from reference TRBV28 and TRBJ1-5): DVKVTQSSRYLVKRTGEKVFLECVQDMDHENMFWYRQDPGLGLRLIYFSYDVKMKEKGDIPEGYSVSREKKERFSLILESASTNQTSMYLCASSLARRLGEPQHFGDGTRLSIL.

This chain uses TRBV10-3 with TRBJ1-5, with unresolved D. V lost 6 bases, J lost 5 bases, and 11 bases lay in between. Germline loops: CDR1 ENHRY, CDR2 SYGVKD. The CDR3 spans 13 residues. The CDR3 DNA sequence: TGTGCCATCAGGGGTCAGAGGTATCAGCCCCAGCATTTT. Translation: CAIRGQRYQPQHF.

This clone was seen just once. This rearrangement joins TRBV5-6 to TRBJ1-2; D may be TRBD1 (6 bases). Trimming cost V 4 bases and J 3 bases, with 10 bases left between them. Germline CDR1 reads SGHDT; CDR2 reads YYEEEE. The CDR3 covers 13 residues. The CDR3 region has the DNA TGTGCCAGCAGCCCAGGGGTAGACTATGGCTACACCTTC. This encodes CASSPGVDYGYTF.

The chain employs TRBV28 and TRBJ2-7; D gene ambiguous. The length of the CDR3 is 11 residues. Trimming shortened V by 6 bases and J by 5 bases, and 8 bases separated the two germline ends. Germline V CDR1 and CDR2: MDHEN, SYDVKM. The CDR3 loop reads CASRRINEQYF. CDR3 sequence (DNA): TGTGCCAGCAGGAGGATAAACGAGCAGTACTTC.

This chain uses TRBV5-8 with TRBJ1-3; 8 nucleotides agree with TRBD1. The germline CDR1 and CDR2 sequences are SGHTS and YDEGEE. There are 15 residues in the CDR3. J gave up 2 bases and V 0 bases, and 1 base lay outside the gene matches. CDR3 in DNA: TGTGCCAGCAGCTTGGAACAGGGGGCTGGAAACACCATATATTTT. It translates to CASSLEQGAGNTIYF.

The chain joins TRBV20-1 to TRBJ2-7; 7 bases line up with TRBD2. The germline CDR1 and CDR2 sequences are DFQATT and SNEGSKA (reference sequence). CDR3 size: 11 residues. V was clipped by 3 bases and J by 6 bases; unmatched bases: 2. CDR3 DNA sequence: TGCAGTGCTAGGTCTAGCGGCGAGCAGTACTTC. Amino acids: CSARSSGEQYF.

This chain uses TRBV27 with TRBJ2-1; 7 nucleotides line up with TRBD2. The trim removed 3 bases at V and 3 bases at J, leaving 5 bases unmatched. The V gene's germline CDR1 is MNHEY and CDR2 SMNVEV (reference sequence). The CDR3 spans 15 residues. The CDR3 region has the DNA TGTGCCAGCAGTTTTCCCGGACTAGGCTACAATGAGCAGTTCTTC. Amino acid sequence: CASSFPGLGYNEQFF.

The chain joins TRBV10-3 to TRBJ2-1; no clear D gene. V was cut by 0 bases and J by 7 bases, with 7 bases left in between. Per the germline V gene, CDR1 is ENHRY and CDR2 is SYGVKD. The CDR3 has 13 residues. The CDR3 here is CAISESGPNEQFF. The CDR3 DNA reads as TGTGCCATCAGTGAGTCAGGACCTAATGAGCAGTTCTTC.

V is TRBV7-2 and J is TRBJ1-2; D is unresolved. Per the germline V gene, CDR1 is SGHTA and CDR2 is FQGNSA. This CDR3 is built from 13 residues. V was trimmed by 1 base and J by 6 bases, leaving 9 bases between them. In nucleotides, the CDR3 is TGTGCCAGCAGCTTAGAGGGAGGGAATGGCTACACCTTC. Translated, it gives CASSLEGGNGYTF.

This sequence joins TRBV28 and TRBJ2-7, with D uncertain. This CDR3 contains 13 residues. Trimming left V 3 bases short and J 6 bases short, with 12 bases between. Per germline, CDR1 MDHEN and CDR2 SYDVKM. The CDR3 protein is CASSFSPVGEQYF. CDR3 nucleotide sequence: TGTGCCAGCAGTTTCTCCCCGGTGGGCGAGCAGTACTTC.

This chain uses TRBV19 with TRBJ2-5, with 8 bases that match TRBD1. The V gene's germline CDR1 is LNHDA and CDR2 SQIVND (reference sequence). V gave up 6 bases and J gave up 5 bases; unmatched junction bases: 8. The CDR3 runs to 14 residues. CDR3 DNA sequence: TGTGCCAGTAGGGTGACAGGGGTAGGGGAGACCCAGTACTTC. Amino acids: CASRVTGVGETQYF.